The 29 T cell receptor beta chains reported below all come from one sample, sequenced in a study of T cell responses to AZD1222 COVID-19 vaccine. TCRdb's copy holds only in-frame clones and misses some; the assay was immunoSEQ multiplex PCR. The profile covers roughly 160,000 clones, with roughly nine tenths appearing a single time and roughly 4.3% taken by the ten largest. Sample: peripheral blood, taken on day 0 of MenACWY control vaccination. The receptors were sampled from an adult in good health.

V and J are TRBV18 and TRBJ1-1; D is undetermined. V lost 5 bases to trimming and J lost 0 bases, with 13 bases between them. The CDR3 extends over 15 amino acids. Germline V gene sequence: CDR1 KGHSH, CDR2 LQKENI. The CDR3, as DNA: TGTGCCAGCTCAAGGGAGAATCGGATGAACACTGAAGCTTTCTTT. Its translation: CASSRENRMNTEAFF.

V usage is TRBV10-2 and J usage is TRBJ2-1; 8 nucleotides match TRBD1. This CDR3 is 15 amino acids long. Per the germline V gene, CDR1 is WSHSY and CDR2 is SAAADI. V dropped 0 bases and J dropped 8; count of bases not matched to a gene: 6. DNA for the CDR3: TGCGCCAGCAGTGAGTCGGCTAGGGGACAGGATGAGCAGTTCTTC. Its protein is CASSESARGQDEQFF.

The chain joins TRBV29-1 to TRBJ1-2, with D possibly matching TRBD1 (5 bases). The CDR3 contains 13 residues. The germline V and J ends were trimmed by 4 bases and 4 bases, with 13 bases remaining between them. From germline, CDR1 is SQVTM and CDR2 ANQGSEA. The CDR3 reads CSVGQDITYGYTF. CDR3 bases: TGCAGCGTTGGGCAGGACATCACCTATGGCTACACCTTC.

The chain links TRBV28 to TRBJ1-1; no firm D call. The V end lost 3 bases, the J end lost 7 bases, and 21 bases lay between the germline ends. CDR1 is MDHEN, CDR2 SYDVKM, per germline. The CDR3 runs to 16 residues. The CDR3 DNA reads TGTGCCAGCAGTTTCTCCACACCACCGGCCGCTAATGAAGCTTTCTTT. Amino acids: CASSFSTPPAANEAFF. Based on the CDR3 plus reference TRBV28 and TRBJ1-1, the full variable domain is DVKVTQSSRYLVKRTGEKVFLECVQDMDHENMFWYRQDPGLGLRLIYFSYDVKMKEKGDIPEGYSVSREKKERFSLILESASTNQTSMYLCASSFSTPPAANEAFFGQGTRLTVV.

The genes are TRBV7-2 and TRBJ1-4; possible D gene TRBD1, 5 bases. This CDR3 is 15 amino acids long. CDR1 and CDR2 from the germline V gene are SGHTA and FQGNSA. V shed 5 bases and J shed 4 bases, with 14 bases lying between them. This CDR3 is CASSQNGGVNEKLFF. The CDR3 nucleotides read TGTGCCAGCAGCCAAAACGGGGGGGTTAATGAAAAACTGTTTTTT.

J is TRBJ2-5 and V is TRBV19; a possible D gene is TRBD1 (6 bases). The CDR3 has 15 residues. Per germline, CDR1 LNHDA and CDR2 SQIVND (reference sequence). The V end lost 4 bases, the J end lost 0 bases, and 12 bases lay between the germline ends. The CDR3 DNA reads TGTGCCAGTAGTAGAGGGGGTGGGGACCAAGAGACCCAGTACTTC. This codes for CASSRGGGDQETQYF. Combining the CDR3 with reference TRBV19 and TRBJ2-5 gives the whole variable domain DGGITQSPKYLFRKEGQNVTLSCEQNLNHDAMYWYRQDPGQGLRLIYYSQIVNDFQKGDIAEGYSVSREKKESFPLTVTSAQKNPTAFYLCASSRGGGDQETQYFGPGTRLLVL.

The chain links TRBV11-2 to TRBJ1-1, with D unresolved. Trimming shortened V by 8 bases and J by 6 bases, and 22 bases separated the two germline ends. Germline V gives CDR1 SGHAT, CDR2 FQNNGV. There are 15 residues in the CDR3. The CDR3 sequence: CASSYYPGGRAEAFF. In DNA, the CDR3 is TGTGCCAGCTCCTACTACCCGGGAGGCCGGGCTGAAGCTTTCTTT.

The sample holds one count of this clone. V and J are TRBV7-2 and TRBJ1-2; a possible D gene is TRBD1 (6 bases). CDR3 length equals 16 residues. V shed 5 bases and J shed 1 base, with 17 bases lying between them. In germline, CDR1 is SGHTA, CDR2 FQGNSA. The CDR3 region is CASSAGAGALNYGYTF. The CDR3 DNA follows: TGTGCCAGCAGCGCCGGGGCGGGGGCCCTTAACTATGGCTACACCTTC.

The count of this clone is one. V usage is TRBV7-2 and J usage is TRBJ2-1; TRBD1 agrees at 7 bases. With 4 bases clipped from V and 7 bases from J, the junction kept 10 bases outside the gene matches. The CDR3 covers 15 residues. Germline CDR1 SGHTA, CDR2 FQGNSA. The CDR3 reads CASSSTGYSSNEQFF. The CDR3 region has the DNA TGTGCCAGCAGCTCGACAGGGTACTCCTCTAATGAGCAGTTCTTC.

The rearrangement joins TRBV11-3 to TRBJ2-1; the D gene is possibly TRBD2 (5 bases). The length of the CDR3 is 16 residues. Trimming removed 0 bases at V and 0 bases at J, with 9 bases between. CDR1 SGHNT and CDR2 YENEEA come from the germline V gene. The CDR3 nucleotides read TGTGCCAGCAGCTTAGATCCAGCGGCCTCCTACAATGAGCAGTTCTTC. It is translated as CASSLDPAASYNEQFF.

As to this clone: At one boundary the junction diverges from the germline segment, which might be a read error. The chain employs TRBV27 and TRBJ1-1, with D unclear. CDR3 length: 15 residues. In germline, CDR1 is MNHEY, CDR2 SMNVEV (reference sequence). The CDR3 DNA is TGTGCCAGCAGTGTATCGCAGACCAGGAACACTGAAGCTTTCTTT. Translated: CASSVSQTRNTEAFF.

V is TRBV14 and J is TRBJ1-4, with D uncertain. The CDR3 is 15 residues long. The germline V and J ends were trimmed by 1 base and 6 bases, with 12 bases remaining between them. Germline CDR1 is SGHDN and CDR2 is FVKESK. Written as DNA, the CDR3 is TGTGCCAGCAGCCAAGGGCCCGGCGGCGATGAAAAACTGTTTTTT. Translated: CASSQGPGGDEKLFF. The whole variable domain, remainder taken from reference TRBV14 and TRBJ1-4, is EAGVTQFPSHSVIEKGQTVTLRCDPISGHDNLYWYRRVMGKEIKFLLHFVKESKQDESGMPNNRFLAERTGGTYSTLKVQPAELEDSGVYFCASSQGPGGDEKLFFGSGTQLSVL.

This chain connects TRBV18 to TRBJ2-7; D assignment may be TRBD1 or TRBD2 (5 bases each). CDR3 size: 15 residues. The V end was cut by 4 bases, the J end by 0 bases, with 13 bases between. CDR1 KGHSH and CDR2 LQKENI come from the germline V gene. Here the CDR3 reads CASSRTGPSSYEQYF. The CDR3 region has the DNA TGTGCCAGCTCACGTACGGGACCTAGCTCCTACGAGCAGTACTTC. Supplemented by reference TRBV18 and TRBJ2-7, the full variable domain reads NAGVMQNPRHLVRRRGQEARLRCSPMKGHSHVYWYRQLPEEGLKFMVYLQKENIIDESGMPKERFSAEFPKEGPSILRIQQVVRGDSAAYFCASSRTGPSSYEQYFGPGTRLTVT.

The chain combines TRBV27 with TRBJ1-2, with 9 bases lining up with TRBD1. In germline, CDR1 is MNHEY, CDR2 SMNVEV (reference sequence). CDR3 size: 13 residues. Trimming removed 5 bases from V and 8 bases from J; junction bases left unmatched: 6. The CDR3 DNA sequence: TGTGCCAGCAGTCTCCGGACAGGGGTGGGCTACACCTTC. It encodes CASSLRTGVGYTF.

The chain uses TRBV27 and TRBJ2-7; either TRBD1 or TRBD2 may fit D (5 bases each). With 2 bases removed from V and 4 bases from J, the gap between germline ends came to 21 bases. CDR1 and CDR2 from the germline V gene are MNHEY and SMNVEV (reference sequence). The CDR3 is 17 amino acids. The CDR3 loop is CASSLNGSGTAPYEQYF. In nucleotides, the CDR3 is TGTGCCAGCAGTTTAAACGGTTCCGGGACGGCCCCTTACGAGCAGTACTTC.

The chain joins TRBV9 to TRBJ1-2; D gene ambiguous. This CDR3 is 13 amino acids long. Looked up from germline, CDR1 is SGDLS and CDR2 is YYNGEE. V was trimmed by 4 bases and J by 4 bases, leaving 11 bases between them. The CDR3 region has the DNA TGTGCCAGCAGCCAAAGAGCCTTCTATGGCTACACCTTC. Encoded protein: CASSQRAFYGYTF.

CDR3 in amino acids: CASQTASSYNEQFF. The CDR3, as DNA: TGTGCCAGCCAGACCGCTAGCTCCTACAATGAGCAGTTCTTC. This chain joins TRBV27 and TRBJ2-1; D call uncertain. The CDR3 sequence is 14 residues long. Germline CDR1 reads MNHEY; CDR2 reads SMNVEV (reference sequence). V lost 8 bases, J lost 0 bases, and 11 bases lay in between.

V usage is TRBV11-3 and J usage is TRBJ2-2; TRBD2 matches at 13 bases. Germline CDR1 reads SGHNT; CDR2 reads YENEEA. J lost 3 bases, V lost 5 bases, and 9 bases had no gene match. This CDR3 contains 18 residues. DNA for the CDR3: TGTGCCAGCAGCCCACGGACTAGCGGGAGACTGTACACCGGGGAGCTGTTTTTT. Residues: CASSPRTSGRLYTGELFF. The full variable domain, its missing parts supplied by reference TRBV11-3 and TRBJ2-2, is EAGVVQSPRYKIIEKKQPVAFWCNPISGHNTLYWYLQNLGQGPELLIRYENEEAVDDSQLPKDRFSAERLKGVDSTLKIQPAELGDSAVYLCASSPRTSGRLYTGELFFGEGSRLTVL.

The chain recombines TRBV27 with TRBJ1-2, with D unresolved. V dropped 2 bases and J dropped 5 bases, with 12 bases sitting between them. CDR3 length equals 14 residues. The germline gives CDR1 MNHEY, CDR2 SMNVEV (reference sequence). The CDR3 spells CASSLKIGQYGYTF. The CDR3 DNA reads TGTGCCAGCAGTTTAAAAATAGGGCAGTATGGCTACACCTTC.

The J gene is TRBJ1-4, the V gene TRBV2; weak D call: TRBD1 (6 bases). V lost 6 bases and J lost 7, with 15 bases in between. Germline CDR1 reads SNHLY; CDR2 reads FYNNEI. This CDR3 contains 14 residues. CDR3 protein: CASSNRGPFEKLFF. Here the CDR3 DNA reads TGTGCCAGCAGCAACCGGGGGCCCTTTGAAAAACTGTTTTTT.

The chain employs TRBV19 and TRBJ1-1, with D possibly TRBD1 on 6 matching bases. CDR3 length equals 15 residues. V lost 0 bases and J 1 base, leaving 9 bases between the germline ends. CDR1 and CDR2 from the germline V gene are LNHDA and SQIVND (reference sequence). The CDR3 nucleotides are TGTGCCAGTAGTATAGACGCAGGGGCGAACACTGAAGCTTTCTTT. This translates into CASSIDAGANTEAFF.

The V call is TRBV12-5, the J call TRBJ2-1; weak D call: TRBD1 (7 bases). This CDR3 spans 15 amino acids. CDR1 and CDR2 (germline): LGHNT, FRNRAP. Trimming pared 0 bases from V and 4 bases from J, leaving 10 bases between. The DNA for the CDR3 is TGTGCTAGTGGTTTGGTGCAGGGGGGATACAATGAGCAGTTCTTC. Its protein is CASGLVQGGYNEQFF.

The chain is built from TRBV15 and TRBJ2-7, with D perhaps matching TRBD1 (9 bases). The CDR3 covers 14 residues. Germline CDR1 and CDR2: LNHNV and YYDKDF (reference sequence). V was pared by 6 bases and J by 6 bases, with 18 bases between. The CDR3 is CATSPGGTGFEQYF. CDR3 coding DNA: TGTGCCACCAGTCCGGGAGGGACAGGGTTCGAGCAGTACTTC.

The chain has TRBV18 and TRBJ1-4, with D perhaps TRBD1 (5 bases). Trimming stripped 6 bases from V and 7 bases from J, with 12 bases between. The length of the CDR3 is 13 residues. The germline V gene has CDR1 KGHSH and CDR2 LQKENI. CDR3 region: CASSFDSPEKLFF. CDR3 nucleotide sequence: TGTGCCAGCTCCTTTGACAGTCCTGAAAAACTGTTTTTT.

This clone was seen just once. The chain employs TRBV24-1 and TRBJ1-6; possible D gene TRBD1, 6 bases. Trimming pared 4 bases from V and 0 bases from J, leaving 21 bases between. There are 20 residues in the CDR3. The V gene's germline CDR1 is KGHDR and CDR2 SFDVKD. Here the CDR3 DNA reads TGTGCCACCAGTGACACACATACAGGGCTCCCGAGCTCCTATAATTCACCCCTCCACTTT. Its translation is CATSDTHTGLPSSYNSPLHF.

The chain recombines TRBV7-2 with TRBJ2-3; 10 positions agree with TRBD2. CDR1 is SGHTA and CDR2 is FQGNSA in the germline V gene. The CDR3 loop spans 15 amino acids. V trimming: 5 bases; J trimming: 6 bases; junction bases outside the gene matches: 8. The CDR3 DNA is TGTGCCAGCAGCCCCCAAGCGGGAGGGCCTGATACGCAGTATTTT. As protein: CASSPQAGGPDTQYF.

This clone appeared a single time. CDR3 nucleotide sequence: TGTGCCAGCAGCGTGGACAGGCACTATGGCTACACCTTC. Translation: CASSVDRHYGYTF. The chain uses TRBV5-6 and TRBJ1-2; 7 bases fit TRBD1. The V segment lost 4 bases and the J segment 3 bases; nucleotides outside the gene matches: 3. Germline CDR1 is SGHDT and CDR2 is YYEEEE. This CDR3 comprises 13 residues.

This sequence joins TRBV23-1 and TRBJ1-2; D remains ambiguous. TRBV23-1 is treated as an ORF (open reading frame) with a function not yet certain. The V end was cut by 1 base, the J end by 4 bases, with 13 bases between. The CDR3 is made up of 15 amino acids. CDR3 sequence reads: CASSQFDTFPYGYTF. DNA for the CDR3: TGCGCCAGCAGTCAATTTGACACCTTTCCCTATGGCTACACCTTC.

The chain carries TRBV9 and TRBJ2-7, with 9 positions matching TRBD2. V shed 3 bases, J shed 4 bases, and the junction held 5 bases outside the gene matches. Germline CDR1 SGDLS, CDR2 YYNGEE. The CDR3 covers 14 residues. CDR3 in amino acids: CASSGSGRRYEQYF. CDR3 sequence (DNA): TGTGCCAGCAGCGGCAGCGGGAGGCGGTACGAGCAGTACTTC.